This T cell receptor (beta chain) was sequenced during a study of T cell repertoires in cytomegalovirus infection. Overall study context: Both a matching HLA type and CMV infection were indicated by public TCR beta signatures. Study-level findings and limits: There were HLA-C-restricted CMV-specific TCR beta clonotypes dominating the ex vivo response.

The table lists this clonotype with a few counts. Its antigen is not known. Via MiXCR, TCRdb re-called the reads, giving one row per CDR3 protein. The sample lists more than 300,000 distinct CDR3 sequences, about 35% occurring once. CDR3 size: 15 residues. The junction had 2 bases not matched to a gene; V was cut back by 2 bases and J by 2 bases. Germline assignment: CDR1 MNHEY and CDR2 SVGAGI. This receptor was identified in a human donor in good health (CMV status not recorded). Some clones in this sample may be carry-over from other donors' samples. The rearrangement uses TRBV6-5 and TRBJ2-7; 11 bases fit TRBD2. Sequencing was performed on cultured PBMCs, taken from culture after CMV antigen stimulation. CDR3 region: CASSYGTSGTYEQYF. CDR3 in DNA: TGTGCCAGCAGTTACGGGACTAGCGGAACCTACGAGCAGTACTTC.